These 22 T cell receptor beta chains came from one sample sequenced in a study of blood T cells in healthy people across ages. Together with a sample-barcoded 5' primer, a J-beta primer mix was included in a second PCR lasting 7 to 11 cycles. Each CDR3 protein is one row after TCRdb ran MiXCR on the 5' RACE reads. The sample has around 1,000,000 distinct CDR3 sequences; less than 25% are singletons. The sample was also linked to a second study, of T cells of mothers and their children.

The sequencing sample was made of blood. The receptors here all came from a girl aged 2 to 10 in good health.

Note on this clonotype: At one boundary the junction diverges from the germline segment, which might be a read error. The rearrangement joins TRBV12-3 or TRBV12-4 to TRBJ2-3; a weak D match, TRBD1 (6 bases). The CDR3 covers 16 residues. The CDR3 DNA reads TGTGCCAGCAGTCCGAACAGGGTGGGAAGCACAGATATGCAGTATTTT. Protein: CASSPNRVGSTDMQYF.

This chain joins TRBV4-1 and TRBJ2-5, with TRBD1 matching over 7 bases. TRBJ2-7 matches the DNA end more closely, so the J call is doubtful. The CDR3 sequence is 17 residues long. Looked up from germline, CDR1 is MGHRA and CDR2 is YSYEKL. Here the CDR3 reads CASSQGLGSGQEYEQYF. The CDR3 DNA is TGCGCCAGCAGCCAAGGATTGGGCTCTGGACAGGAGTACGAGCAGTACTTC.

The CDR3 DNA follows: TGTGCCAGCAGGGGAAGCGGGAGGGCTCCCTACAATGAGCAGTTCTTC. Translated, it gives CASRGSGRAPYNEQFF. The chain uses TRBV28 and TRBJ2-1, with 10 bases that match TRBD2. The CDR3 loop spans 16 amino acids. J gave up 2 bases and V 6 bases, and 7 bases lay outside the gene matches. CDR1 MDHEN and CDR2 SYDVKM come from the germline V gene.

J is TRBJ2-5 and V is TRBV24-1; 8 positions agree with TRBD1. Germline V CDR1 and CDR2: KGHDR, SFDVKD. CDR3 size: 15 residues. V trimming: 3 bases; J trimming: 4 bases; junction bases outside the gene matches: 6. In DNA, the CDR3 is TGTGCCACCAGTGATCCGGACAGGGTCGGAGAGACCCAGTACTTC. Its translation is CATSDPDRVGETQYF.

This chain uses TRBV4-2 with TRBJ2-5; TRBD2 is a possible D gene (6 bases). V was clipped by 5 bases and J by 2 bases, with 15 bases between them. Germline lookup yields CDR1 LGHNA and CDR2 YNFKEQ. The CDR3 spans 15 residues. The DNA for the CDR3 is TGTGCCAGCAGCGTCCGGGCCGCGGGGCAAGAGACCCAGTACTTC. This gives the protein CASSVRAAGQETQYF.

This clonotype has only a few counts. V and J are TRBV6-5 and TRBJ2-7; D is undetermined. CDR3 length equals 14 residues. Trimming stripped 0 bases from V and 7 bases from J, with 13 bases between. Germline V gives CDR1 MNHEY, CDR2 SVGAGI. DNA for the CDR3: TGTGCCAGCAGTTACTCATTACAGCTGGGGGAGCAGTACTTC. It codes for CASSYSLQLGEQYF.

The chain employs TRBV6-2 or TRBV6-3 and TRBJ1-2; no clear D gene. V was pared by 7 bases and J by 2 bases, with 17 bases between. This CDR3 has 15 amino acids. The V gene's germline CDR1 is MNHEY and CDR2 SVGEGT. The CDR3 DNA reads TGTGCCAGCACCCACCTGACACGACAAAACTATGGCTACACCTTC. It encodes CASTHLTRQNYGYTF.

The rearrangement links TRBV13 to TRBJ2-3; 7 bases map to TRBD2. After removal of 0 bases from V and 3 bases from J, the junction contained 12 bases not matched to a gene. Germline loops: CDR1 PRHDT, CDR2 FYEKMQ (reference sequence). CDR3 length: 18 amino acids. CDR3 residues: CASSLGRLAVYGTDTQYF. The CDR3 DNA sequence: TGTGCCAGCAGCTTAGGGCGTCTAGCGGTATATGGGACAGATACGCAGTATTTT.

The chain couples TRBV7-2 to TRBJ1-4; D might be TRBD1 (5 bases). This CDR3 comprises 17 residues. Trimming took off 4 bases at V and 8 bases at J, with 23 bases between the two ends. The germline V gene encodes CDR1 SGHTA and CDR2 FQGNSA. The CDR3 is CASSWGRARQFVEKLFF. CDR3 nucleotides: TGTGCCAGCAGCTGGGGAAGGGCAAGACAGTTCGTCGAAAAACTGTTTTTT.

The chain combines TRBV29-1 with TRBJ2-7; 7 bases fit TRBD1. The CDR3 extends over 13 amino acids. The junction had 9 bases not matched to a gene; V was cut back by 6 bases and J by 4 bases. The germline CDR1 and CDR2 sequences are SQVTM and ANQGSEA. The CDR3 nucleotides are TGCAGCGTCAGGCCGACAGGGAGTTACGAGCAGTACTTC. Protein sequence: CSVRPTGSYEQYF.

The sample holds a few counts of this clonotype. The chain recombines TRBV27 with TRBJ1-1; no definite D call. Germline V gives CDR1 MNHEY, CDR2 SMNVEV (reference sequence). This CDR3 region has 14 residues. V shed 1 base and J shed 10 bases, with 16 bases lying between them. The CDR3 is CASSLYPSLEVAFF. CDR3 in DNA: TGTGCCAGCAGTTTATATCCGAGCTTGGAGGTAGCTTTCTTT.

The chain employs TRBV12-3 or TRBV12-4 and TRBJ2-6; 7 positions match TRBD2. The CDR3 contains 16 residues. V lost 5 bases and J lost 4; bases outside the gene matches: 8. CDR3 sequence: CASSLSGGEGANVLTF. CDR3 in DNA: TGTGCCAGCAGTCTCTCTGGGGGGGAGGGGGCCAACGTCCTGACTTTC.

The CDR3, as DNA: TGTGCCAGCAGCTTGTGGGGCGGGCGGCTAACTGAAGCTTTCTTT. It specifies CASSLWGGRLTEAFF. The V gene is TRBV11-2, the J gene TRBJ1-1, with D perhaps TRBD1 (5 bases). The V end was cut by 3 bases, the J end by 5 bases, with 16 bases between. This CDR3 contains 15 residues. Germline V gene lookup returns CDR1 SGHAT and CDR2 FQNNGV.

As DNA, the CDR3 is TGTGCCAGCAGGAGCGGGGACCACAATGAGCAGTTCTTC. Translating gives CASRSGDHNEQFF. V and J are TRBV2 and TRBJ2-1; 7 bases agree with TRBD2. Germline V gene sequence: CDR1 SNHLY, CDR2 FYNNEI. With 6 bases clipped from V and 5 bases from J, the junction kept 4 bases outside the gene matches. The CDR3 covers 13 residues.

This clonotype was observed a few times. This chain uses TRBV9 with TRBJ1-2; D might be TRBD1 (6 bases). CDR1 is SGDLS, CDR2 YYNGEE, per germline. This CDR3 has 13 residues. Trimming stripped 4 bases from V and 5 bases from J, with 12 bases between. The CDR3 sequence is CASSTDRPYGYTF. In DNA, the CDR3 is TGTGCCAGCAGCACCGACAGGCCATATGGCTACACCTTC. Supplemented by reference TRBV9 and TRBJ1-2, the full variable domain reads DSGVTQTPKHLITATGQRVTLRCSPRSGDLSVYWYQQSLDQGLQFLIQYYNGEERAKGNILERFSAQQFPDLHSELNLSSLELGDSALYFCASSTDRPYGYTFGSGTRLTVV.

This clonotype has only a few counts. This chain links TRBV28 with TRBJ1-6; TRBD1 matches at 9 bases. The ends lost 7 bases at V and 7 bases at J; junction bases unmatched: 8. The CDR3 consists of 15 residues. Germline CDR1 reads MDHEN; CDR2 reads SYDVKM. In DNA form, the CDR3 reads TGTGCCAGCATGGCAGGGGGGACAGGGAATTCACCCCTCCACTTT. It codes for CASMAGGTGNSPLHF.

The CDR3 protein is CASSPAPLVDQPQHF. The CDR3 nucleotides read TGTGCCAGCAGCCCGGCACCGCTTGTAGATCAGCCCCAGCATTTT. The chain carries TRBV28 and TRBJ1-5; no reliable D call. The V and J ends lost 6 bases and 5 bases respectively, with 17 bases between them. Germline CDR1 reads MDHEN; CDR2 reads SYDVKM. The CDR3 spans 15 residues.

Only a few counts were recorded for this clonotype. The rearrangement uses TRBV3-1 and TRBJ1-3; D possibly corresponds to TRBD1 (5 bases). The CDR3 loop spans 15 amino acids. V was cut by 3 bases and J by 8 bases, with 17 bases left in between. Germline V CDR1 and CDR2: LGHDT, YNNKEL (reference sequence). The CDR3 loop reads CASSQTSAPGDTIYF. Here the CDR3 DNA reads TGTGCCAGCAGCCAGACAAGCGCCCCGGGGGACACCATATATTTT.

The table lists this clonotype with a few counts. V is TRBV29-1 and J is TRBJ2-5, with D perhaps TRBD2 (5 bases). CDR1 and CDR2 (germline): SQVTM, ANQGSEA. Deletions cut 6 bases from V and 7 bases from J, with 15 bases between. This CDR3 has 12 amino acids. CDR3 region: CSVAVDHGTQYF. As DNA, the CDR3 is TGCAGCGTAGCGGTCGACCATGGGACCCAGTACTTC.

The chain is built from TRBV13 and TRBJ1-2; D gene unclear. CDR1 is PRHDT, CDR2 FYEKMQ, per germline (reference sequence). V gave up 2 bases and J gave up 8 bases, with 21 bases separating them. The CDR3 runs to 16 residues. The CDR3 region has the DNA TGTGCCAGCAGCTTACCTCGGGGTTCGGGTATTTGGGGCTACACCTTC. This sequence encodes CASSLPRGSGIWGYTF.

This clonotype was observed a few times. As DNA, the CDR3 is TGTGCCAGCAGCGTAGCTAACAGAAGGGACCCCGTATTATCCGGGAATGAGCAGTTCTTC. It encodes CASSVANRRDPVLSGNEQFF. The chain carries TRBV9 and TRBJ2-1; D is perhaps TRBD1 or TRBD2 (5 bases each). Per the germline V gene, CDR1 is SGDLS and CDR2 is YYNGEE. This CDR3 region has 20 residues. Trimming took 0 bases from V and 7 from J, leaving 29 bases between them.

This clonotype was seen a handful of times. CDR3 coding DNA: TGTGCCAGCAGGGGAGCGGGGGGGCATAAGACCCAGTACTTC. Its translation is CASRGAGGHKTQYF. V gene TRBV13 combines with J gene TRBJ2-5; 10 nucleotides align to TRBD2. Trimming removed 6 bases from V and 6 bases from J; junction bases left unmatched: 7. The length of the CDR3 is 14 residues. From germline, CDR1 is PRHDT and CDR2 FYEKMQ (reference sequence).